A selection of T cell receptor beta chains follows, all from one sample in a study of blood T cells in healthy people across ages. TCRdb independently ran MiXCR on the 5' RACE reads; one entry per CDR3 protein. The sample holds about 730,000 distinct CDR3 sequences, around 46% seen once. Sample: blood. The receptors shown here come from a woman in her sixties in good health. Each CDR3 is given with its conserved first and last residue.

j_gene | v_gene | len | CDR3aa
TRBJ1-2 | TRBV7-3 | 13 | CASSGQGAVGYTF
TRBJ1-1 | TRBV5-1 | 15 | CASSWAQGVNTEAFF
TRBJ2-1 | TRBV20-1 | 18 | CSASTAGRGGTVFNEQFF
TRBJ2-3 | TRBV5-1 | 14 | CASSTDSSTDTQYF
TRBJ2-1 | TRBV20-1 | 14 | CSAKRAGSYNEQFF
TRBJ2-3 | TRBV15 | 15 | CVASREQGHTDTQYF
TRBJ2-2 | TRBV5-1 | 15 | CASSLRLTNTGELFF
TRBJ2-7 | TRBV11-2 | 15 | CASSTRDRRGHEQYF
TRBJ2-3 | TRBV27 | 13 | CASSRLAVDTQYF
TRBJ2-7 | TRBV11-2 | 15 | CASSLDRPSSYEQYF
TRBJ1-1 | TRBV3-1 | 15 | CASSQDDLGHTEAFF
TRBJ2-1 | TRBV19 | 17 | CASSIGLAGDSYNEQFF
TRBJ2-5 | TRBV6-6 | 14 | CASKKRGSQETQYF
TRBJ2-2 | TRBV5-1 | 15 | CASSERTGPTGELFF
TRBJ2-1 | TRBV29-1 | 16 | CSVGLAGGLSYNEQFF
TRBJ2-1 | TRBV14 | 13 | CASSQSGYNEQFF
TRBJ2-2 | TRBV7-9 | 13 | CASSPGLIGELFF
TRBJ1-5 | TRBV6-1 | 14 | CASSDRQGVQPQHF
TRBJ1-2 | TRBV6-5 | 15 | CASSYSKGAIDGYTF
TRBJ2-3 | TRBV7-3 | 14 | CASSLMGQTDTQYF
TRBJ2-1 | TRBV3-1 | 15 | CASSQRGAAYNEQFF
TRBJ2-2 | TRBV9 | 13 | CASSGEGVGELFF
TRBJ1-2 | TRBV5-6 | 15 | CASSLYTKPNYGYTF
TRBJ2-3 | TRBV15 | 14 | CAASSPLAADTQYF